The 25 T cell receptor beta chains in this list originate from one sample, sequenced in a study of Ad26.COV2.S vaccination and SARS-CoV-2 variants. Libraries were prepared by immunoSEQ multiplex PCR; TCRdb keeps only in-frame clonotypes and omits some of them. The sample includes hundreds of thousands of clones, approximately 85% of them seen just once. Treatment described: over 15 received Ad26.COV2.S at low or high dose, single or two shots; roughly five received placebo; per-sample allocation not given. Material that was analyzed had been drawn on day 63 after the first vaccine or placebo injection. Sequences were derived from peripheral blood, sampled in a trial of Ad26.COV2.S vaccine versus placebo. These receptors all come from a person aged 18 to 59 who received the Ad26.COV2.S COVID-19 vaccine or a placebo.

V is TRBV2 and J is TRBJ1-1, with D uncertain. In germline, CDR1 is SNHLY, CDR2 FYNNEI. This CDR3 comprises 13 residues. Trimming cost V 5 bases and J 1 base, with 8 bases left between them. The CDR3 region has the DNA TGTGCCAGCAGTATGTCGGGGAACACTGAAGCTTTCTTT. Encoded protein: CASSMSGNTEAFF.

The rearrangement uses TRBV15 and TRBJ1-4, with D uncertain. Deletions cut 0 bases from V and 5 bases from J, with 16 bases between. The CDR3 covers 17 residues. CDR1 and CDR2 (germline): LNHNV, YYDKDF (reference sequence). The DNA for the CDR3 is TGTGCCACCAGCAGAGAACGTACCCTAATCACGAATGAAAAACTGTTTTTT. Encoded protein: CATSRERTLITNEKLFF.

The chain recombines TRBV4-3 with TRBJ2-3; 11 bases fit TRBD2. The germline V gene encodes CDR1 LGHNA and CDR2 YSLEER. J gave up 4 bases and V 2 bases, and 5 bases lay outside the gene matches. This CDR3 has 16 residues. DNA of the CDR3: TGCGCCAGCAGCCAACGTAGCGGGAGGGCCCCAGATACGCAGTATTTT. Protein: CASSQRSGRAPDTQYF.

J is TRBJ2-3 and V is TRBV5-4, with TRBD2 matching 11 bases. The V and J ends lost 5 bases and 1 base, in that order; junction bases with no gene match: 3. The CDR3 spans 15 residues. Germline V gene data show CDR1 as SGHNT and CDR2 as YYREEE (reference sequence). In nucleotides, the CDR3 is TGTGCCAGCAGACAACTAGCGGGAGGCACAGATACGCAGTATTTT. The encoded protein is CASRQLAGGTDTQYF.

The rearrangement joins TRBV6-1 to TRBJ2-2, with TRBD2 matching 9 bases. The germline V gene has CDR1 MNHNS and CDR2 SASEGT. The CDR3 extends over 17 amino acids. V gave up 1 base and J gave up 6 bases; unmatched junction bases: 9. CDR3 DNA sequence: TGTGCCAGCAGTGAAGGGCGGACTAGCGATCGTCCCGGGGAGCTGTTTTTT. It specifies CASSEGRTSDRPGELFF.

For the CDR3, the DNA is TGTGCCAGCAGTTTATCCGGGACAGAAAACTATGGCTACACCTTC. Its translation: CASSLSGTENYGYTF. The chain recombines TRBV27 with TRBJ1-2; the match to TRBD1 covers 7 bases. V gave up 0 bases and J gave up 2 bases; unmatched junction bases: 3. This CDR3 is built from 15 residues. Germline CDR1 and CDR2: MNHEY and SMNVEV (reference sequence).

V and J are TRBV6-5 and TRBJ2-5, with D possibly TRBD2 on 6 matching bases. The CDR3 spans 14 residues. Trimming removed 5 bases at V and 0 bases at J, with 10 bases between. Germline CDR1 is MNHEY and CDR2 is SVGAGI. The CDR3 DNA reads as TGTGCCAGCAGTATTCGGGGGTACCAAGAGACCCAGTACTTC. Translating gives CASSIRGYQETQYF.

The chain recombines TRBV10-1 with TRBJ2-3, with 11 bases fitting TRBD1. J lost 3 bases, V lost 8 bases, and 1 base had no gene match. The CDR3 contains 13 residues. From germline, CDR1 is WNHNN and CDR2 SYGVQD (reference sequence). DNA of the CDR3: TGCGCCAGCGGGACAGGGGGTACAGATACGCAGTATTTT. This gives the protein CASGTGGTDTQYF.

This clone was counted once. The chain joins TRBV27 to TRBJ1-1; D is possibly TRBD1 (5 bases). The CDR3 is made up of 13 amino acids. V was clipped by 1 base and J by 8 bases, with 11 bases between them. Germline loops: CDR1 MNHEY, CDR2 SMNVEV (reference sequence). CDR3 DNA: TGTGCCAGCAGTTTATTTGCGGGACCCGAAGCTTTCTTT. Protein product: CASSLFAGPEAFF.

In its sample, this clone was seen once. The chain carries TRBV7-2 and TRBJ2-1; D is ambiguous. V was pared by 1 base and J by 4 bases, with 5 bases between. The CDR3 loop spans 13 amino acids. Germline assignment: CDR1 SGHTA and CDR2 FQGNSA. The CDR3 loop reads CASSLGRYNEQFF. CDR3 coding DNA: TGTGCCAGCAGCTTAGGACGGTACAATGAGCAGTTCTTC.

This rearrangement joins TRBV30 to TRBJ2-1; D may be TRBD2 (6 bases). The CDR3 sequence is 14 residues long. Germline V gene sequence: CDR1 GTSNPN, CDR2 SVGIG (reference sequence). V lost 1 base and J lost 4, with 11 bases in between. CDR3 residues: CAWSEASDYNEQFF. CDR3 bases: TGTGCCTGGAGTGAGGCTAGCGATTACAATGAGCAGTTCTTC. The full variable domain, in which reference TRBV30 and TRBJ2-1 provide the parts outside the CDR3, is SQTIHQWPATLVQPVGSPLSLECTVEGTSNPNLYWYRQAAGRGLQLLFYSVGIGQISSEVPQNLSASRPQDRQFILSSKKLLLSDSGFYLCAWSEASDYNEQFFGPGTRLTVL.

V usage is TRBV7-8 and J usage is TRBJ1-1, with TRBD1 matching 8 bases. V shed 1 base, J shed 7 bases, and the junction held 8 bases outside the gene matches. The CDR3 extends over 15 amino acids. Germline V gene sequence: CDR1 SGHVS, CDR2 FQNEAQ. Here the CDR3 reads CASSLGPQGASEAFF. For the CDR3, the DNA is TGTGCCAGCAGCTTAGGACCCCAGGGGGCGAGTGAAGCTTTCTTT.

V gene TRBV28 combines with J gene TRBJ1-5; 10 bases map to TRBD1. The trim removed 0 bases at V and 0 bases at J, leaving 5 bases unmatched. Germline V gene lookup returns CDR1 MDHEN and CDR2 SYDVKM. CDR3 length equals 18 residues. CDR3 sequence: CASSLWRQGAFSNQPQHF. Here the CDR3 DNA reads TGTGCCAGCAGTTTATGGCGACAGGGGGCGTTTAGCAATCAGCCCCAGCATTTT.

The V call is TRBV5-4, the J call TRBJ2-7; D not certain. Per the germline V gene, CDR1 is SGHNT and CDR2 is YYREEE (reference sequence). V gave up 1 base and J gave up 2 bases, with 7 bases separating them. This CDR3 spans 13 amino acids. The CDR3 region has the DNA TGTGCCAGCAGCTTGTGGCAGGCCTACGAGCAGTACTTC. Amino acid sequence: CASSLWQAYEQYF.

The rearrangement joins TRBV19 to TRBJ2-3, with a weak D call TRBD2 (7 bases). Germline-derived CDR1 and CDR2 are LNHDA and SQIVND (reference sequence). The CDR3 consists of 18 residues. The V end was cut by 0 bases, the J end by 2 bases, with 18 bases between. The CDR3 sequence is CASSIDMGWGGITDTQYF. In DNA, the CDR3 is TGTGCCAGTAGTATAGATATGGGATGGGGGGGCATCACAGATACGCAGTATTTT.

V and J are TRBV5-4 and TRBJ2-5; weak D call: TRBD2 (6 bases). The CDR3 runs to 14 residues. V was pared by 2 bases and J by 7 bases, with 15 bases between. The germline CDR1 and CDR2 sequences are SGHNT and YYREEE (reference sequence). This chain's CDR3 is CASSLSAGLGTQYF. The CDR3 DNA reads as TGTGCCAGCAGCTTATCGGCGGGACTTGGGACCCAGTACTTC. Full variable domain (outside the CDR3, taken from reference TRBV5-4 and TRBJ2-5): ETGVTQSPTHLIKTRGQQVTLRCSSQSGHNTVSWYQQALGQGPQFIFQYYREEENGRGNFPPRFSGLQFPNYSSELNVNALELDDSALYLCASSLSAGLGTQYFGPGTRLLVL.

The chain links TRBV7-2 to TRBJ2-1, with no clear D. The germline gives CDR1 SGHTA, CDR2 FQGNSA. V lost 0 bases, J lost 8 bases, and 8 bases lay in between. The CDR3 extends over 13 amino acids. The CDR3 region has the DNA TGTGCCAGCAGCTTAGCGCCTGATCATGAGCAGTTCTTC. Amino acid sequence: CASSLAPDHEQFF. Full variable domain (outside the CDR3, taken from reference TRBV7-2 and TRBJ2-1): GAGVSQSPSNKVTEKGKDVELRCDPISGHTALYWYRQSLGQGLEFLIYFQGNSAPDKSGLPSDRFSAERTGGSVSTLTIQRTQQEDSAVYLCASSLAPDHEQFFGPGTRLTVL.

The rearrangement links TRBV4-3 to TRBJ2-5; TRBD1 is a possible D gene (6 bases). Trimming shortened V by 4 bases and J by 4 bases, and 16 bases separated the two germline ends. Germline V gene lookup returns CDR1 LGHNA and CDR2 YSLEER. The CDR3 runs 15 residues. Written as DNA, the CDR3 is TGCGCCAGCAGCCCCCAAGGGGGTCCAGGAGAGACCCAGTACTTC. This translates into CASSPQGGPGETQYF.

This chain uses TRBV19 with TRBJ2-7; D might be TRBD1 (5 bases). The CDR3 runs to 13 residues. The V end lost 3 bases, the J end lost 2 bases, and 8 bases lay between the germline ends. CDR1 is LNHDA and CDR2 is SQIVND in the germline V gene (reference sequence). In nucleotides, the CDR3 is TGTGCCAGTAGTATGGGGCTCCCCTACGAGCAGTACTTC. Residues: CASSMGLPYEQYF.

The V and J genes are TRBV30 and TRBJ1-5, with 8 bases matching TRBD1. Looked up from germline, CDR1 is GTSNPN and CDR2 is SVGIG (reference sequence). V was pared by 0 bases and J by 0 bases, with 10 bases of the junction left unmatched. This CDR3 has 18 residues. Written as DNA, the CDR3 is TGTGCCTGGAGTGTAGGCCGGACAGGGCTTGGTAGCAATCAGCCCCAGCATTTT. This sequence encodes CAWSVGRTGLGSNQPQHF.

As concerns this clone: Other nucleotide sequences from this sample produce the same CDR3. This rearrangement joins TRBV5-1 to TRBJ1-4; 9 nucleotides agree with TRBD1. The junction had 6 bases not matched to a gene; V was cut back by 4 bases and J by 8 bases. The CDR3 covers 14 residues. Germline V gives CDR1 SGHRS, CDR2 YFSETQ. The CDR3 DNA sequence: TGCGCCAGCAGCCTGGGACAGGGACGGGAAAAACTGTTTTTT. It is translated as CASSLGQGREKLFF.

V gene TRBV11-2 combines with J gene TRBJ2-3; 12 positions match TRBD2. The germline CDR1 and CDR2 sequences are SGHAT and FQNNGV. With V trimmed by 4 bases and J by 0 bases, 5 bases remained unmatched. This CDR3 has 17 amino acids. The DNA of the CDR3 is TGTGCCAGCAGCTCACGGACTAGCGGGATCAGCACAGATACGCAGTATTTT. Residues: CASSSRTSGISTDTQYF.

By share, this clone ranks as medium-sized. CDR3 nucleotides: TGTGCCAGCAGCGCCGGGAGCCCTCCCACCGGGGAGCTGTTTTTT. Translated: CASSAGSPPTGELFF. The rearrangement uses TRBV25-1 and TRBJ2-2, with a possible D match to TRBD2 (6 bases). The V end lost 6 bases, the J end lost 4 bases, and 15 bases lay between the germline ends. CDR3 length: 15 amino acids. Germline-derived CDR1 and CDR2 are MGHDK and SYGVNS.

The V and J genes are TRBV5-1 and TRBJ1-1; possible D gene TRBD1, 6 bases. This CDR3 region has 16 residues. The V gene lost 3 bases and the J gene lost 1 base, with 16 bases spanning the gap. CDR1 is SGHRS and CDR2 is YFSETQ in the germline V gene. The CDR3 DNA reads TGCGCCAGCAGCTCCGGCCCACAGGGCGGGAACACTGAAGCTTTCTTT. Translating gives CASSSGPQGGNTEAFF.

The chain joins TRBV25-1 to TRBJ2-3; 7 nucleotides line up with TRBD1. This CDR3 region has 15 residues. J was trimmed by 4 bases and V by 6 bases; bases with no gene match: 10. Germline V gene lookup returns CDR1 MGHDK and CDR2 SYGVNS. CDR3 region: CASRPGTATADTQYF. The CDR3 DNA sequence: TGTGCCAGCAGACCCGGGACAGCGACGGCAGATACGCAGTATTTT.